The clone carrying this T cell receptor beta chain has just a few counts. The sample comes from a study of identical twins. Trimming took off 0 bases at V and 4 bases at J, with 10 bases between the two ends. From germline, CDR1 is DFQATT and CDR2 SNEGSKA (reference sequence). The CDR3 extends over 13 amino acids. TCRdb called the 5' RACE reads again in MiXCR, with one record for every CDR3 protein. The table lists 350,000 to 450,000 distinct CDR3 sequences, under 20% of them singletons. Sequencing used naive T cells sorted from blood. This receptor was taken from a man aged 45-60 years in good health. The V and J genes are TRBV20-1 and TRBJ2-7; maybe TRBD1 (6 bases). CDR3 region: CSARDLQGYEQYF. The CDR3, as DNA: TGCAGTGCTAGAGATCTACAGGGATACGAGCAGTACTTC.